This T cell receptor (beta chain) was sequenced in a study of cytomegalovirus exposure and HLA in healthy donors. As for the study in general: The early release's HLA-typed donors yielded some 85 million unique TCRs.

The germline V gene has CDR1 SGDLS and CDR2 YYNGEE. J was trimmed by 5 bases and V by 2 bases; bases with no gene match: 8. This CDR3 is 15 amino acids long. PCR used 60 Vbeta primers and 13 Jbeta primers. Per the original data handling: About 10 million shared chains were among some 75 million unique TCR beta chains counted in a later analysis. Sequenced by immunoSEQ multiplex PCR; TCRdb stores in-frame clones only, minus some. That table is the source of V, J and clone size, and D and trimming were worked out from the DNA. The table for this sample gives more than 140,000 clones. Study outcomes and limitations: In vitro testing confirmed a few CMV-associated chains as specific for CMV antigens. In an earlier analysis, most TCR beta V segments were productive about 87% or about 30% of the time.

A remark on this clone: Antigen: not known.

V usage is TRBV9 and J usage is TRBJ2-5, with 8 bases aligning to TRBD2. The TCR originated in a woman under 30 in good health and CMV-seronegative. Sequences were obtained from PBMCs. The CDR3 here is CASSVETSVGETQYF. The CDR3 coding sequence is TGTGCCAGCAGCGTTGAGACTAGCGTGGGGGAGACCCAGTACTTC.